This T cell receptor beta chain stems from a study of T cell responses to AZD1222 COVID-19 vaccine. Germline values: CDR1 MGHDK, CDR2 SYGVNS. The CDR3 loop spans 17 amino acids. Trimming shortened V by 1 base and J by 2 bases, and 16 bases separated the two germline ends. Libraries were prepared by immunoSEQ multiplex PCR; TCRdb keeps only in-frame clonotypes and omits some of them. The profile shows approximately 98,000 clones, 89% of them singletons. Sequences were derived from peripheral blood, sampled on day 0 of MenACWY control vaccination. This clonotype was obtained from an adult in good health. The J gene is TRBJ2-3, the V gene TRBV25-1, with D possibly TRBD2 on 7 matching bases. The CDR3 loop is CASSESRGGGNTDTQYF. The CDR3 DNA reads as TGTGCCAGCAGTGAATCCCGAGGCGGGGGCAACACAGATACGCAGTATTTT. Full variable domain (remainder filled in from reference TRBV25-1 and TRBJ2-3): EADIYQTPRYLVIGTGKKITLECSQTMGHDKMYWYQQDPGMELHLIHYSYGVNSTEKGDLSSESTVSRIRTEHFPLTLESARPSHTSQYLCASSESRGGGNTDTQYFGPGTRLTVL.